This T cell receptor (beta chain) was observed in a study of shared clonotypes between healthy human individuals. At the level of the study: Donors were a couple of women and a few men aged 18 to 49. General observations from the study: Roughly 4.6% of naive CD4 clonotypes were common to a handful of donors.

Remarks on this clone: The antigen remains undetermined.

The study drew its donors from healthy HIV-negative adults without recent acute infections or vaccinations. The authors ran the assay at deep level. TCRdb keeps only in-frame clones here, not all; method: immunoSEQ multiplex PCR. The repertoire holds about 960,000 clones, 70% to 85% seen once, with around 1.4% in the top ten. Trimming shortened V by 1 base and J by 4 bases, and 16 bases separated the two germline ends. CDR1 and CDR2 (germline): SGHAT, FQNNGV. The CDR3 runs to 16 residues. The sequenced sample was memory CD4+ T cells sorted from blood. Subset in this sample: CD45RA-negative fraction. The chain has TRBV11-2 and TRBJ2-5, with D perhaps matching TRBD2 (6 bases). The TCR was taken from a young man in good health. The DNA of the CDR3 is TGTGCCAGCAGCTTAGCTGTGACCCCCGGGGGAGAGACCCAGTACTTC. As protein: CASSLAVTPGGETQYF. The whole variable domain, filled in from reference TRBV11-2 and TRBJ2-5, reads EAGVAQSPRYKIIEKRQSVAFWCNPISGHATLYWYQQILGQGPKLLIQFQNNGVVDDSQLPKDRFSAERLKGVDSTLKIQPAKLEDSAVYLCASSLAVTPGGETQYFGPGTRLLVL.